This T cell receptor (beta chain) was documented in a study of blood T cells in healthy people across ages. Study-level findings and limits: Across the age range, TCR beta diversity per million T cells fell in a roughly linear way.

A second roughly 6 to 12 cycle PCR used barcoded and J-beta primers. Each cDNA molecule was tagged by a template-switch adaptor with 12 random nucleotides. TCRdb analysed the 5' RACE reads with MiXCR anew, one entry per CDR3 protein. Seen here are 800,000 or so distinct CDR3 sequences, 20% to 30% observed once, and the top ten hold approximately 3.7%. This clonotype was counted between two and nine times. Its antigen is currently unknown. Germline V lookup: CDR1 KGHDR, CDR2 SFDVKD. The CDR3 is 15 residues long. The data were also submitted as part of a second study, on T cells of mothers and their children. This second report adds: Each child contributed some 3 million TCR beta CDR3 reads, while each mother contributed over 8 million. Inherited differences only slightly affect thymic shaping of TCR recombination output.

V usage is TRBV24-1 and J usage is TRBJ2-5; no reliable D call. The J call may be mistaken, given a closer DNA end match to TRBJ2-1. The receptor's source is a boy aged 5-17 years in good health. Material: blood. The CDR3 nucleotides read TGTGCCACCAGTGATTTTAGCCCCCCCGGCAATGAGCAGTTCTTC. Translating it yields CATSDFSPPGNEQFF.